This T cell receptor (beta chain) was recorded in a study of cytomegalovirus exposure and HLA in healthy donors. Turning to this clone: Its antigen is unknown.

Healthy people donating bone marrow made up the donors. PCR involved 60 Vbeta and 13 Jbeta primers. Generated by immunoSEQ multiplex PCR, the TCRdb table keeps only in-frame clones and is missing some. The sample contains some 190,000 clones, 76% of which appear only once. V gave up 1 base and J gave up 5 bases; unmatched junction bases: 3. This CDR3 region has 13 residues. Germline V gene lookup returns CDR1 SGHRS and CDR2 YFSETQ. Study-wide results and caveats: It was 150 to 200 TCR beta chains that were listed as cytomegalovirus-associated. Highly shared sequence variants in one cluster were likely a sequencing artifact.

This TCR was sampled from a man in his late teens or twenties in good health and CMV-seronegative. Input material: PBMCs. J is TRBJ2-7 and V is TRBV5-1, with 7 nucleotides matching TRBD2. The CDR3: CASSLSGGNEQYF. The CDR3 DNA reads as TGCGCCAGCAGCTTGTCGGGGGGTAACGAGCAGTACTTC.